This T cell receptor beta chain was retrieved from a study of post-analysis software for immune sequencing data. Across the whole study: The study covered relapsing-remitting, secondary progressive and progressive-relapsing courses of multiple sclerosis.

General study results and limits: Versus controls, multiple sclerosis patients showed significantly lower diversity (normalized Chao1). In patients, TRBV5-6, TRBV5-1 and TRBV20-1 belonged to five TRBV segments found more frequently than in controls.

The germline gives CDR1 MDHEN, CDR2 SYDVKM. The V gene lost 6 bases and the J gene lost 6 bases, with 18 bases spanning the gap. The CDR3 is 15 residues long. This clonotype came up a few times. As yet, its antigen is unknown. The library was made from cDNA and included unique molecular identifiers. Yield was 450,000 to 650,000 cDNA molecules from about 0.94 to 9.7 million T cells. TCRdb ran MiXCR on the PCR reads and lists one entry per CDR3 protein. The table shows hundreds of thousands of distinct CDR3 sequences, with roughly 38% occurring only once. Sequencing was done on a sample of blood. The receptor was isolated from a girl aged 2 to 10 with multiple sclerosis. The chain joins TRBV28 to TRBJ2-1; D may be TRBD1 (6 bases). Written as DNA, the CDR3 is TGTGCCAGCAGGAGACAGGCTTTTGTGGGCAATGAGCAGTTCTTC. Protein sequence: CASRRQAFVGNEQFF.